The rows below give T cell receptor beta chains drawn from one sample of a study of B cell selection in AIRE deficiency. The data were produced by immunoSEQ multiplex PCR, yet TCRdb's version contains in-frame clones alone and is incomplete. The table shows some 20,000 clones, with around 97% occurring only once. The sequenced sample was conventional CD4+ T cells sorted from PBMCs. The receptors were sampled from a human donor with AIRE deficiency. The CDR3 runs from the conserved cysteine through the conserved F or W. A D gene is named only where the DNA matches it firmly. Clone size is shown for a subset of rows, as once, few, many or a class of expanded clone.

.	TRBV5-4	TRBJ2-3	.	TGTGCCAGCAGCACGAGCGGAACAGATACGCAGTATTTT	CASSTSGTDTQYF
.	TRBV28	TRBJ1-1	.	TGTGCCAGCAGTTTACTCTCGGCAGGGAACACTGAAGCTTTCTTT	CASSLLSAGNTEAFF
TRBD1	TRBV5-6	TRBJ2-7	.	TGTGCCAGCAGCTCGGACAGGGGGTTTTACGAGCAGTACTTC	CASSSDRGFYEQYF
TRBD1	TRBV7-8	TRBJ2-5	.	TGTGCCAGCAGTCAAGGACAGGGCCGGGAGACCCAGTACTTC	CASSQGQGRETQYF
.	TRBV7-9	TRBJ1-2	.	TGTGCCAGCAGCTTAGCGCGGCAAGGCTATGGCTACACCTTC	CASSLARQGYGYTF
.	TRBV6-4	TRBJ1-4	.	TGTGCGCGAGAAAAACTGTTTTTT	CAREKLFF
.	TRBV19	TRBJ2-1	.	TGTGCCACCAATCTGGGGGGTTATTACAATGAGCAGTTCTTC	CATNLGGYYNEQFF
TRBD1	TRBV4-3	TRBJ2-4	.	TGCGCCAGCAGCCAAGTACACAGGGGCGGAAACATTCAGTACTTC	CASSQVHRGGNIQYF
.	TRBV5-4	TRBJ2-3	.	TGTGCCAGCAGCCTCCGGGGGTCCCTCACAGATACGCAGTATTTT	CASSLRGSLTDTQYF
.	TRBV19	TRBJ2-1	.	TGTGCCAGTACCGACCAGGGGGGCGGGAGTGACGGCAATGAGCAGTTCTTC	CASTDQGGGSDGNEQFF
TRBD2	TRBV10-3	TRBJ2-2	.	TGTGCCATCACTAGAACTAGCGGGAATGGCGGGGAGCTGTTTTTT	CAITRTSGNGGELFF
.	TRBV6-6	TRBJ2-1	.	TGTGCCAGCAACCCTACGGGGGCTTACAATGAGCAGTTCTTC	CASNPTGAYNEQFF
.	TRBV4-3	TRBJ2-7	.	TGCGCCAGCAGCCAAGTTTTGGGGAAGAGGGCCTACGAGCAGTACTTC	CASSQVLGKRAYEQYF
.	TRBV27	TRBJ2-1	.	TGTGCCAGCAGCCCCGGGTTTGAGCAGTTCTTC	CASSPGFEQFF
TRBD1	TRBV27	TRBJ1-5	.	TGTGCCAGCAGTTTAGGGAAAGGGACAGGGCAGCCCCAGCATTTT	CASSLGKGTGQPQHF
.	TRBV19	TRBJ2-5	.	TGTGCCAGTAGTATTCTCCCAGCGGGCTTTGAGACCCAGTACTTC	CASSILPAGFETQYF
.	TRBV4-3	TRBJ2-3	.	TGCGCCAGCAGTGGGGGAGACACAGATACGCAGTATTTT	CASSGGDTDTQYF
TRBD2	TRBV5-4	TRBJ2-3	.	TGTGCCAGCAGCCCGGGACTAGCGATGAAAGATACGCAGTATTTT	CASSPGLAMKDTQYF
.	TRBV5-1	TRBJ2-2	.	TGCGCCAGCAGCGAGGTTCCAGGGGATATCACCGGGGAGCTGTTTTTT	CASSEVPGDITGELFF
.	TRBV7-3	TRBJ2-1	.	TGTGCCAGCAGTCGTCACTCGACGTCCTACAATGAGCAGTTCTTC	CASSRHSTSYNEQFF
TRBD2	TRBV9	TRBJ2-1	.	TGTGCCAGCAGCCGAATCCCGGGACTAGCGGGAGGGGGGAATGAGCAGTTCTTC	CASSRIPGLAGGGNEQFF
.	TRBV6-1	TRBJ2-7	.	TGTGCCAGCAGTGTTCAGGGAATAACGTACGAGCAGTACTTC	CASSVQGITYEQYF
.	TRBV19	TRBJ2-1	.	TGTGCCAGTACTAAGACGGATTACAATGAGCAGTTCTTC	CASTKTDYNEQFF
.	TRBV27	TRBJ2-5	once	TGTGCCAGCAGTTTTAAAGCAGGGACGTACCAAGAGACCCAGTACTTC	CASSFKAGTYQETQYF
.	TRBV28	TRBJ1-1	.	.	CASSSGQGTEAFF
TRBD2	TRBV5-6	TRBJ2-1	.	TGTGCCAGCAGCTTTAGGCAGCTCTTGACTAGCGGGTTGAACCAGCAGCAGTTCTTC	CASSFRQLLTSGLNQQQFF
.	TRBV2	TRBJ2-1	.	TGTGCCAGCAGTGTGCGGACGCAGCCATACAATGAGCAGTTCTTC	CASSVRTQPYNEQFF
.	TRBV7-3	TRBJ1-1	.	TGTGCCAGCAGCTTCGGAGGGATGAACACTGAAGCTTTCTTT	CASSFGGMNTEAFF
.	TRBV7-2	TRBJ1-5	.	TGTGCCAGCAGCTTTTCATACAGGGGCAATCAGCCCCAGCATTTT	CASSFSYRGNQPQHF
.	TRBV6-6	TRBJ1-2	.	TGTGCCAGCAGTAAATTAGCGGTCCGCTATGGCTACACCTTC	CASSKLAVRYGYTF
.	TRBV19	TRBJ1-6	.	TGTGCCAGTAGTCTTGGTCGAGGGAAACCACCCCTCCACTTT	CASSLGRGKPPLHF
TRBD2	TRBV19	TRBJ2-5	.	TGTGCCAGTACCCAGACAGGGACTAGCGGGAGTGAGACCCAGTACTTC	CASTQTGTSGSETQYF
.	TRBV19	TRBJ2-5	.	TGTGCCAGTAGTATCGGCCAAGAGACCCAGTACTTC	CASSIGQETQYF
.	TRBV30	TRBJ2-1	.	TGTGCCTGGACTACCCGGGACTGGACGTACAATGAGCAGTTCTTC	CAWTTRDWTYNEQFF
.	TRBV30	TRBJ1-1	.	TGTGCCTGGAGTGTAAGGTCCGCGACTGAAGCTTTCTTT	CAWSVRSATEAFF
.	TRBV11-2	TRBJ2-1	.	TGTGCCAGCAGCTTGGGGACCCTGGGCGGGCTCTTC	CASSLGTLGGLF
.	TRBV4-1	TRBJ2-1	.	TGCGCCAGCAGCCAAGGGGGTGAGCAGTTCTTC	CASSQGGEQFF
.	TRBV4-2	TRBJ2-2	.	TGTGCCAGCAGCTCAAGGGGGAAAAGGGTCGGGGAGCTGTTTTTT	CASSSRGKRVGELFF
TRBD2	TRBV19	TRBJ2-1	.	TGTGCCAGTAGTATAAGGGGGACTAGCAGGGATGAGCAGTTCTTC	CASSIRGTSRDEQFF
TRBD2	TRBV7-2	TRBJ2-7	.	TGTGCCAGCAGCTTAACTAGCGGGACCTACGAGCAGTACTTC	CASSLTSGTYEQYF
TRBD2	TRBV7-2	TRBJ2-1	.	TGTGCCAGCAGCTTAGATAGCGGGATGGCTGGGGAGCAGTTCTTC	CASSLDSGMAGEQFF